This T cell receptor beta chain was captured by sequencing in a study of shared clonotypes between healthy human individuals. Study-level results: Sampling included only blood; tissue repertoires likely differ. Clonotype sharing among donors was thought likely to change with sequencing depth.

This CDR3 region has 15 residues. Trimming took 0 bases from V and 3 from J; bases not matched to a gene: 1. Germline V gives CDR1 SGHRS, CDR2 YFSETQ. In the original workflow: From ImmunoSEQ came sequences covering only the junction and carrying no quality scores, so filtering differed. Clones were sequenced by immunoSEQ multiplex PCR, and TCRdb holds only the in-frame ones, with some missing. The V and J calls and the clone size are those of that table, but D and trimming were determined from the DNA. The sample consists of a few million clones, approximately 93% of them appearing once. As to this clone: Antigen specificity is unknown. Other DNA sequences in the same sample also yield this CDR3.

The sequence derives from a man aged 18 to 29 in good health. Some clones in this sample may be carry-over from other donors' samples. Source material: naive CD4+ T cells from PBMCs. Subset described: CD45RA+ positively selected. The V and J genes are TRBV5-1 and TRBJ2-1; 9 nucleotides match TRBD2. The CDR3 nucleotides read TGCGCCAGCAGCTTGGGCGGGAGGGGCTACAATGAGCAGTTCTTC. As protein: CASSLGGRGYNEQFF.